The next 4 T cell receptor beta chains were all read from a single sample in a study of regulatory T cells in long-lasting Graves disease. The time point here: newly diagnosed GD, antithyroid drugs for less than 3 months. RNA extracted from PBMCs served as the sequencing template. Libraries of TCR beta came from iRepertoire HTBI primers plus Arm-PCR of CDR3 regions. TCRdb itself ran the multiplex PCR reads through MiXCR, one entry per CDR3 protein. The table lists 680,000 or so distinct CDR3 sequences, roughly 15% of them singletons, with 15% to 20% in the top ten. Separately, the same data were catalogued under a study of T cells in Graves' hyperthyroidism and ophthalmopathy.

The starting material was peripheral blood mononuclear cells (PBMCs), obtained at new diagnosis, from a patient treated with antithyroid drugs. These receptors came from a woman in her twenties or thirties with Graves disease.

This clonotype was counted at least ten times. The chain employs TRBV28 and TRBJ1-2, with D maybe TRBD1 (5 bases). The CDR3 totals 19 residues. Germline V lookup: CDR1 MDHEN, CDR2 SYDVKM. The ends were cut back, 5 bases at V and 4 bases at J, with 29 bases in the middle. DNA of the CDR3: TGTGCCAGCAGTACCCCTACACGGCAGGGCGCACATCGGGTCTATGGCTACACCTTC. The encoded protein is CASSTPTRQGAHRVYGYTF.

This clonotype appeared a few times. The CDR3 is CATSDGGYNEQFF. DNA for the CDR3: TGTGCCACCTCGGACGGGGGATACAATGAGCAGTTCTTC. This chain joins TRBV13 and TRBJ2-1; D might be TRBD2 (6 bases). There are 13 residues in the CDR3. The V gene's germline CDR1 is PRHDT and CDR2 FYEKMQ (reference sequence). V dropped 10 bases and J dropped 4 bases, with 14 bases sitting between them.

Concerning this clonotype: Being one base from a much bigger clone, this may be a read error. This chain uses TRBV6-1 with TRBJ2-5; the D gene could be TRBD1 or TRBD2 (5 bases each). Germline V lookup: CDR1 MNHNS, CDR2 SASEGT. The CDR3 is 13 amino acids. CDR3 coding DNA: TGTGCCAGCAGTGCCGGGACCCCTCCCATCCAGCACTTC. This gives the protein CASSAGTPPIQHF.

The gene calls are TRBV6-1 and TRBJ2-1, with D possibly being TRBD1 (6 bases). The CDR3 runs 16 residues. The V end was cut by 1 base, the J end by 11 bases, with 21 bases between. Germline-derived CDR1 and CDR2 are MNHNS and SASEGT. The CDR3 nucleotides are TGTGCCAGCAGTGAAGAGCCTGGGAACCTACAGGGTAAGCAGTTCTTC. It specifies CASSEEPGNLQGKQFF.